Following are 8 T cell receptor beta chains from one sample sequenced in a study of T cells in Graves' hyperthyroidism and ophthalmopathy. Researchers took RNA transcripts and amplified the TCR beta CDR3 regions from them. A set of HTBI primers served as the primers for a first-round RT-PCR of the TCR CDR3. TCRdb reanalysed the multiplex PCR reads using MiXCR and keeps one entry per CDR3 protein. The sample includes around 570,000 distinct CDR3 sequences, approximately 20% seen only once; the top ten take over 45%. The material sequenced was blood. The receptors shown here come from a man aged 35 to 55 with Graves' ophthalmopathy.

In its sample, this clonotype was seen many times. The chain employs TRBV12-3 or TRBV12-4 and TRBJ1-5; no clear D gene. The CDR3 has 14 amino acids. Trimming removed 2 bases at V and 1 base at J, with 6 bases between. The CDR3 protein is CASSLRRSNQPQHF. Here the CDR3 DNA reads TGTGCCAGCAGTTTAAGGCGAAGCAATCAGCCCCAGCATTTT.

This clonotype came up many times. The V call is TRBV6-1, the J call TRBJ1-2; tentative D call: TRBD1 (5 bases). The CDR3 has 13 residues. From germline, CDR1 is MNHNS and CDR2 SASEGT. V lost 2 bases and J 5 bases, leaving 9 bases between the germline ends. CDR3 sequence: CASSESTGYGYTF. CDR3 coding DNA: TGTGCCAGCAGTGAATCTACAGGATATGGCTACACCTTC.

V usage is TRBV5-1 and J usage is TRBJ1-1, with D perhaps TRBD1 (5 bases). The CDR3 covers 16 residues. Germline lookup yields CDR1 SGHRS and CDR2 YFSETQ. Trimming pared 0 bases from V and 1 base from J, leaving 13 bases between. The CDR3 reads CASSLAWGDQNTEAFF. For the CDR3, the DNA is TGCGCCAGCAGCTTGGCCTGGGGGGATCAGAACACTGAAGCTTTCTTT. Full variable domain (outside the CDR3, taken from reference TRBV5-1 and TRBJ1-1): KAGVTQTPRYLIKTRGQQVTLSCSPISGHRSVSWYQQTPGQGLQFLFEYFSETQRNKGNFPGRFSGRQFSNSRSEMNVSTLELGDSALYLCASSLAWGDQNTEAFFGQGTRLTVV.

The chain joins TRBV5-5 to TRBJ2-4; 8 nucleotides align to TRBD1. The CDR3 has 14 residues. Looked up from germline, CDR1 is SGHKS and CDR2 is YYEKEE (reference sequence). V lost 2 bases, J lost 3 bases, and 1 base stayed unmatched. DNA of the CDR3: TGTGCCAGCAGCTTACAGGGGGTCAAAAACATTCAGTACTTC. It encodes CASSLQGVKNIQYF.

The chain combines TRBV20-1 with TRBJ1-5, with TRBD1 as a possible D gene (6 bases). This CDR3 region has 15 residues. With 4 bases removed from V and 2 bases from J, the gap between germline ends came to 15 bases. CDR1 DFQATT and CDR2 SNEGSKA come from the germline V gene (reference sequence). This chain's CDR3 is CSATLQGLGNQPQHF. The CDR3 DNA sequence: TGCAGTGCTACCCTACAGGGTTTGGGCAATCAGCCCCAGCATTTT.

This clonotype appeared many times. The rearrangement joins TRBV11-1 to TRBJ2-2; perhaps D is TRBD1 or TRBD2 (5 bases each). Trimming took off 5 bases at V and 0 bases at J, with 10 bases between the two ends. Germline lookup yields CDR1 SGHAT and CDR2 FQDESV (reference sequence). This CDR3 has 15 amino acids. The DNA of the CDR3 is TGTGCCAGCAGCCAGAGGGGCCCGAACACCGGGGAGCTGTTTTTT. Protein sequence: CASSQRGPNTGELFF.

V and J are TRBV13 and TRBJ2-7; 10 bases map to TRBD1. Germline lookup yields CDR1 PRHDT and CDR2 FYEKMQ (reference sequence). V shed 5 bases, J shed 7 bases, and the junction held 11 bases outside the gene matches. The CDR3 has 15 residues. The CDR3 DNA follows: TGTGCCAGCAGCCTGACCGGGACAGGGGCCGGGGAGCAGTACTTC. The encoded protein is CASSLTGTGAGEQYF.

The chain couples TRBV27 to TRBJ2-3, with D unclear. This CDR3 has 12 amino acids. V lost 5 bases, J lost 4 bases, and 7 bases lay in between. Germline V lookup: CDR1 MNHEY, CDR2 SMNVEV (reference sequence). Here the CDR3 reads CASSTVPDTQYF. Here the CDR3 DNA reads TGTGCCAGCAGTACGGTGCCAGATACGCAGTATTTT.